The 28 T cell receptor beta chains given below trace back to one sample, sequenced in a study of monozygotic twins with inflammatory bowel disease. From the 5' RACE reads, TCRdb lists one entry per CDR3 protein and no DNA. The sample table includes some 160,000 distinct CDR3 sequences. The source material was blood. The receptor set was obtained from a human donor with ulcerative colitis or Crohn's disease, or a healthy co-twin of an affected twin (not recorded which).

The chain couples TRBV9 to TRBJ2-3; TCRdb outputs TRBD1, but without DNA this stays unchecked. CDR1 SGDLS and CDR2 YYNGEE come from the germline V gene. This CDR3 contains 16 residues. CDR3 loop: CASSVVNGPGPDTQYF. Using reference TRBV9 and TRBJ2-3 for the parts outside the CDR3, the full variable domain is DSGVTQTPKHLITATGQRVTLRCSPRSGDLSVYWYQQSLDQGLQFLIQYYNGEERAKGNILERFSAQQFPDLHSELNLSSLELGDSALYFCASSVVNGPGPDTQYFGPGTRLTVL.

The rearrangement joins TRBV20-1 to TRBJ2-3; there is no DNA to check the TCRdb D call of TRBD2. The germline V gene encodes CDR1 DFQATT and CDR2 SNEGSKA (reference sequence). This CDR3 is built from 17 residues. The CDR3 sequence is CSAQGGASSLSPDTQYF.

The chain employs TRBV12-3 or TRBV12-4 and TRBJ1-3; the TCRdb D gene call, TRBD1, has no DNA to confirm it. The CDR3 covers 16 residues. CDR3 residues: CASSLMGQSTGNTIYF.

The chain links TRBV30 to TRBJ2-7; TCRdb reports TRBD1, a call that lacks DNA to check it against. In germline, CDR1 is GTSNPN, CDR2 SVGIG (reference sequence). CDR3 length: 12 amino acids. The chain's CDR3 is CACRDKPYEQYF. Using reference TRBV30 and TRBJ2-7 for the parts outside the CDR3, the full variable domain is SQTIHQWPATLVQPVGSPLSLECTVEGTSNPNLYWYRQAAGRGLQLLFYSVGIGQISSEVPQNLSASRPQDRQFILSSKKLLLSDSGFYLCACRDKPYEQYFGPGTRLTVT.

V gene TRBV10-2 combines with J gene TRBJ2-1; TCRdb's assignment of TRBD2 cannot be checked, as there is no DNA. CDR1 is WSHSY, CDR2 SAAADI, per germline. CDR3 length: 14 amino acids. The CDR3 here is CASSGLAGVDEQFF.

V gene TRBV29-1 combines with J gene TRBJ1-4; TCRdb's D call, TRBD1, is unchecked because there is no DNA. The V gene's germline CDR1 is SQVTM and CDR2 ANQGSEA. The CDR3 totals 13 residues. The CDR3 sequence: CSVRRGGDEKLFF.

CDR3: CASSLGEKAFF. The chain employs TRBV7-9 and TRBJ1-1. Looked up from germline, CDR1 is SEHNR and CDR2 is FQNEAQ (reference sequence). The CDR3 consists of 11 residues. Variable domain in full (rest from reference TRBV7-9 and TRBJ1-1): DTGVSQNPRHKITKRGQNVTFRCDPISEHNRLYWYRQTLGQGPEFLTYFQNEAQLEKSRLLSDRFSAERPKGSFSTLEIQRTEQGDSAMYLCASSLGEKAFFGQGTRLTVV.

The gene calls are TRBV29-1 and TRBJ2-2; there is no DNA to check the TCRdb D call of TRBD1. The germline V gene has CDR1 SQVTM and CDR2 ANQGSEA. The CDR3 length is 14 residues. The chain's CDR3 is CSVRRGRSTGELFF.

The CDR3 protein is CASSLVGTGGYEQYF. The chain recombines TRBV7-6 with TRBJ2-7; TCRdb reports TRBD1, a call that lacks DNA to check it against. Germline V CDR1 and CDR2: SGHVS, FNYEAQ. The CDR3 runs 15 residues.

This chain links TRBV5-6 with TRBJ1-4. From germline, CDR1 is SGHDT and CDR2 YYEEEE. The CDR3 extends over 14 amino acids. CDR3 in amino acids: CASSFRATNEKLFF.

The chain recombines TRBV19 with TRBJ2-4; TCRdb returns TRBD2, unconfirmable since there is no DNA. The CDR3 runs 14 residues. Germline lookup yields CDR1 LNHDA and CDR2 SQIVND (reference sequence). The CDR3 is CASSPGLASNIQYF. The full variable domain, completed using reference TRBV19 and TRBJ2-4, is DGGITQSPKYLFRKEGQNVTLSCEQNLNHDAMYWYRQDPGQGLRLIYYSQIVNDFQKGDIAEGYSVSREKKESFPLTVTSAQKNPTAFYLCASSPGLASNIQYFGAGTRLSVL.

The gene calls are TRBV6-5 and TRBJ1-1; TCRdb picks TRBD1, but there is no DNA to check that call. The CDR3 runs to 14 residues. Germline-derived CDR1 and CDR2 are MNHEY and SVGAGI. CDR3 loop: CASSWRGPATEAFF.

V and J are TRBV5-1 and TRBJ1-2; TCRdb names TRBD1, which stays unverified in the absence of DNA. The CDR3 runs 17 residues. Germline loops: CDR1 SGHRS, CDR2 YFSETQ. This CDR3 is CASSSNLLQGRKDGYTF. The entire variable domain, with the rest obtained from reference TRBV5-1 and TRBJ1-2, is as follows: KAGVTQTPRYLIKTRGQQVTLSCSPISGHRSVSWYQQTPGQGLQFLFEYFSETQRNKGNFPGRFSGRQFSNSRSEMNVSTLELGDSALYLCASSSNLLQGRKDGYTFGSGTRLTVV.

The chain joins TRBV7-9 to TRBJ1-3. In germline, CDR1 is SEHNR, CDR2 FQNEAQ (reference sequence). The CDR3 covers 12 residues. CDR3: CASSLIGNTIYF.

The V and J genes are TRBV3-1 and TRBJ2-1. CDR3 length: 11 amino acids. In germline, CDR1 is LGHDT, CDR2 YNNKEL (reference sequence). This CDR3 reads CASSQVDEQFF.

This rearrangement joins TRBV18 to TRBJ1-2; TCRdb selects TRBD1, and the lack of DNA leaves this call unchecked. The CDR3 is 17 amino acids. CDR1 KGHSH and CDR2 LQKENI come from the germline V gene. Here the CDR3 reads CASSPGTGGLSNYGYTF.

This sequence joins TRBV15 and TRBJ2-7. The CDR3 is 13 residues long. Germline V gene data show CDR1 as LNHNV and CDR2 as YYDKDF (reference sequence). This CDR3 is CATSPDGPYEQYF.

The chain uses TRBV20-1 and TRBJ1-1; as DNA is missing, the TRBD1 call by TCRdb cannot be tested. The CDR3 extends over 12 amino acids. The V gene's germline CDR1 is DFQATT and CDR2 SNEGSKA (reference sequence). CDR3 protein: CSRAPRNTEAFF.

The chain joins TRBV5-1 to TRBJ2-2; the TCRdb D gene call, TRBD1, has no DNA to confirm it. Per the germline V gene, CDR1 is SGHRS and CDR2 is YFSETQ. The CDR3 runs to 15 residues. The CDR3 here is CASSQGQGDTGELFF. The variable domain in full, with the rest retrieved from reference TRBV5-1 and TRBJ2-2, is KAGVTQTPRYLIKTRGQQVTLSCSPISGHRSVSWYQQTPGQGLQFLFEYFSETQRNKGNFPGRFSGRQFSNSRSEMNVSTLELGDSALYLCASSQGQGDTGELFFGEGSRLTVL.

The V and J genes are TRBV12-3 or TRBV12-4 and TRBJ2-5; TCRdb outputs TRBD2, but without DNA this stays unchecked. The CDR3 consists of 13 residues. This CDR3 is CASRWTSQETQYF.

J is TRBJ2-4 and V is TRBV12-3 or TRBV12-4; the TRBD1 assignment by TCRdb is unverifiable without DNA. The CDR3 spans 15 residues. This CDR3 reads CASSLDRGLQSIQYF.

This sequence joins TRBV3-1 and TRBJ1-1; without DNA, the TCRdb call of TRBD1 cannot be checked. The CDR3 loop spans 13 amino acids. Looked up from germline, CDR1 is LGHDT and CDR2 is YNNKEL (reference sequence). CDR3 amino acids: CATHRTGTAEAFF.

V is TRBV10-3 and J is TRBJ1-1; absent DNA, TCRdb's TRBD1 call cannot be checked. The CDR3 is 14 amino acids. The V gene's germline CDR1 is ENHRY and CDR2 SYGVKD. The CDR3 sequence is CAIGKGLINTEAFF.

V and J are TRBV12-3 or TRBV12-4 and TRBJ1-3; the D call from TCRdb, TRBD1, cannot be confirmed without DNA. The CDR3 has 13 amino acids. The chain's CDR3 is CASSYRGGNTIYF.

The CDR3 is CASSLAQNTDTQYF. The chain employs TRBV5-1 and TRBJ2-3. CDR3 length: 14 amino acids. CDR1 is SGHRS and CDR2 is YFSETQ in the germline V gene.

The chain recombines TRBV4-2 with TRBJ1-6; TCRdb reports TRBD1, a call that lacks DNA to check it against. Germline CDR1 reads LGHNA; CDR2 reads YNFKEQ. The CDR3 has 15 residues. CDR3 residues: CASSPAPRMDSPLHF.

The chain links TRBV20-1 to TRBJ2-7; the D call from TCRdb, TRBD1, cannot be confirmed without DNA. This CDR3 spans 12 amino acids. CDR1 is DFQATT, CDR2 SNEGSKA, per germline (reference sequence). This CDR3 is CSALGLVYEQYF.

The CDR3 here is CASSPGTTGEQYF. The rearrangement uses TRBV12-3 or TRBV12-4 and TRBJ2-7; checking the TCRdb D call of TRBD1 is not possible without DNA. CDR3 length: 13 amino acids.